This record looks at one T cell receptor beta chain sequence and its context. The clone's antigen remains unknown. One base away there is no much larger clone; base qualities are not given. The CDR3 measures 19 amino acids from cysteine to phenylalanine. Only CDR3 DNA remains: 57 bases, in frame from the first base. CDR1 and CDR2, per the germline V gene (reference sequence), are LNHDA and SQIVND. Trimming accounts for 9 bases at V and 0 bases at J, while the number of junction bases matched to no gene is 16. The data stem from a study of blood T cell repertoires in COVID-19 (TCRdb year 2020). Looking at the study overall: The collaborator samples originated in the United States, Italy and Spain and spanned the acute and convalescent phases of COVID-19. The material from the prospective study consisted of cDNA or gDNA derived from T cells, B-cell-depleted T cells, or PBMCs. Subjects who had been exposed to COVID-19, were actively infected with it, or had recovered from it provided the deeply sampled blood TCRbeta repertoires that made up the dataset. The repertoires were released in a freely available public database meant as a resource for research on the immune response to SARS-CoV-2. The samples were drawn from the first 160 participants of the ongoing ImmuneRACE study and from 1,200 or so subjects provided by 6 global collaborators. A de-identified subject ID, COVID-19 status, age in years and sex were almost always included in the sample metadata. HLA class I and class II types, where available, came from metadata supplied by the sample provider rather than from assay-based typing.

Paper-wide results and their limitations: The quantity of clinical and demographic metadata differed by source and by participant and was supplied without curation.

TCRbeta CDR3 regions were amplified from genomic DNA by means of the immunoSEQ Assay, a bias-controlled multiplex PCR. As for the original processing: The number of nucleated cells in each sample was estimated by amplification of reference gene primers within the assay. Sequence reads were collapsed and filtered to measure the absolute abundance of every unique TCRbeta CDR3 rearrangement. For each sample, productive Simpson clonality was calculated as the square root of Simpson's diversity index across productive rearrangements. TCRdb took this table from immuneACCESS and kept in-frame rearrangements with V and J called. Such tables lack part of the clones; where checked against another copy, unresolved V genes explain under half of the gap, and the rest is unexplained. V, J and clone size derive from that table, while D and trimming were established from the DNA sequence. The sample table holds 150,000 to 200,000 clones, of which 75% to 80% were seen once. The ten largest clones add up to about 26% of the sample.

Whole blood was collected in K2EDTA tubes by collaborating institutions according to the institutions' own protocols. Collaborator samples were shipped for TCRbeta analysis as frozen whole blood, isolated PBMCs, or DNA extracted from either sample type. The receptor was derived from a woman aged 70-85 years with acute or convalescent COVID-19. The V and J genes are TRBV19 and TRBJ2-3, with 12 junctional bases fitting TRBD2. Sequencing used peripheral blood. The nucleotides are TGTGCCAGCTCGCGACAGGGGCTAGCGGGAGGGACTAGCACAGATACGCAGTATTTT. Translated, this gives CASSRQGLAGGTSTDTQYF.